This T cell receptor beta chain was sequenced in a study of blood T cell repertoires in COVID-19. The overall study: T cells, B-cell-depleted T cells, or PBMCs provided the cDNA or gDNA that served as material.

The authors' processing: The authors estimated nucleated cell counts from reference gene primer amplification. Sequenced by immunoSEQ multiplex PCR; TCRdb stores in-frame clones only, minus some. V and J calls and clone size are as listed in that table; D and trimming were resolved from the DNA. The table records 250,000 to 350,000 clones, roughly 80% of them present only once. The sample holds a few counts of this clone. This CDR3 contains 14 residues. The germline gives CDR1 MNHEY, CDR2 SVGAGI. The J segment lost 6 bases and the V segment lost 0 bases, leaving 2 bases of the junction unmatched. The sample was peripheral blood. This chain links TRBV6-5 with TRBJ2-1, with TRBD1 matching 7 bases. The sequence was obtained from a human donor with COVID-19, enrolled during active disease. The donor label of this sample is uncertain. CDR3 sequence reads: CASSYSGGVNEQFF. In DNA form, the CDR3 reads TGTGCCAGCAGTTACTCAGGGGGCGTCAATGAGCAGTTCTTC.